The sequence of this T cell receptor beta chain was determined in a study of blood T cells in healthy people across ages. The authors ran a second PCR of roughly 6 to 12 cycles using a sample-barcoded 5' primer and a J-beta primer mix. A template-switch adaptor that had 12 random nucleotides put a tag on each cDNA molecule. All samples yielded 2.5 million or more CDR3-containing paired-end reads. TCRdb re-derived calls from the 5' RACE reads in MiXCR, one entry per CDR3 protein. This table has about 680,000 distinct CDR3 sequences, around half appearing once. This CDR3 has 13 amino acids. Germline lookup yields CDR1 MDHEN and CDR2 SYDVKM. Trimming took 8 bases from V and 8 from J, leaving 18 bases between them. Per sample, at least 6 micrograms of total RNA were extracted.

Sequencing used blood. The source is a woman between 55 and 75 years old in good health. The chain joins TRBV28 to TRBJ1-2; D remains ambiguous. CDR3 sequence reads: CASRPPLGRGYTF. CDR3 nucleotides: TGTGCCAGCCGACCTCCCCTCGGCCGGGGCTACACCTTC.